This record looks at one TCR beta chain sequence and its context. As yet, its antigen is unknown. Profiling relied on immunoSEQ multiplex PCR, and the TCRdb table lists in-frame clones only, not all of them. Seen here are about 30,000 clones, 88% observed once, and the top ten hold under 15%. This sample was included in a study of T cells in localized non-small cell lung cancer. Study-wide findings and caveats: Turning up in adjacent lung were a median approximately 60 of the top 100 tumor clones.

J gave up 5 bases and V 1 base, and 3 bases lay outside the gene matches. The CDR3 contains 14 residues. The germline V gene encodes CDR1 SGHRS and CDR2 YFSETQ. The TCR sequence derives from a female donor aged 60 or older with stage III squamous cell lung carcinoma. This sequence joins TRBV5-1 and TRBJ2-5, with 9 bases aligning to TRBD1. The sample here was peripheral blood, taken before any cancer treatment. DNA for the CDR3: TGCGCCAGCAGCTTGACAGGGGGCGAGGAGACCCAGTACTTC. Its translation: CASSLTGGEETQYF.